These T cell receptor beta chains were read from a single sample in a study of cytomegalovirus exposure and HLA in healthy donors. Sequencing was performed with immunoSEQ multiplex PCR; in TCRdb, only in-frame clones are kept and a portion is missing. Of over 250,000 clones listed, approximately 86% are singletons. The sequenced sample was PBMCs. The receptors come from a woman younger than 35 in good health and CMV-seronegative. CDR3s include the opening cysteine and the closing phenylalanine or tryptophan. The D gene is left open where the match is weak. The size entry is marked missing in some rows and otherwise reads once, few, many or a size class.

d_gene	v_gene	abundance	j_gene	CDR3aa	CDR3nt
TRBD2	TRBV6-5	-	TRBJ2-7	CASSYSNDAGVYEQYF	TGTGCCAGCAGTTACTCGAATGACGCGGGAGTTTACGAGCAGTACTTC
-	TRBV5-6	-	TRBJ1-6	CASGTSSYNSPLHF	TGTGCCAGCGGTACGAGCTCCTATAATTCACCCCTCCACTTT
-	TRBV5-1	-	TRBJ2-1	CASSLERAAYNEQFF	TGCGCCAGCAGCTTAGAGCGGGCGGCCTACAATGAGCAGTTCTTC
-	TRBV7-6	-	TRBJ1-2	CASSLARPGYGYTF	TGTGCCAGCAGCTTAGCGCGTCCAGGCTATGGCTACACCTTC
-	TRBV27	-	TRBJ2-7	CASSDRNWSNEQYF	TGTGCCAGCAGTGACAGGAATTGGTCGAACGAGCAGTACTTC
TRBD1	TRBV14	-	TRBJ1-4	CASSRDRGYEKLFF	TGTGCCAGCAGCCGTGACAGGGGGTATGAAAAACTGTTTTTT
TRBD1	TRBV19	many	TRBJ1-5	CASARQGTHQPQHF	TGTGCCAGCGCCAGACAGGGCACACATCAGCCCCAGCATTTT
TRBD1	TRBV29-1	-	TRBJ2-7	CSVPGTGSYEQYF	TGCAGCGTTCCCGGGACAGGCTCCTACGAGCAGTACTTC
-	TRBV2	once	TRBJ1-2	CASAGPGLLNYGYTF	TGTGCCAGCGCAGGGCCAGGGCTGCTCAACTATGGCTACACCTTC
TRBD2	TRBV27	-	TRBJ2-3	CASSLSFSGGPVDTQYF	TGTGCCAGCAGTTTAAGTTTTAGCGGGGGGCCAGTGGATACGCAGTATTTT
-	TRBV27	-	TRBJ2-1	CASTPQEGEANEQFF	TGTGCCAGCACTCCCCAAGAAGGGGAGGCCAATGAGCAGTTCTTC
-	TRBV28	once	TRBJ1-2	CASSPLHGLGGYGYTF	TGTGCCAGCAGTCCCCTACATGGGTTAGGAGGTTATGGCTACACCTTC
-	TRBV5-1	-	TRBJ2-3	CASMVSVADTQYF	TGCGCCAGCATGGTGTCGGTTGCAGATACGCAGTATTTT
-	TRBV4-3	-	TRBJ1-3	CASSQDMRRGPGNTIYF	TGCGCCAGCAGCCAAGATATGAGGAGGGGACCTGGAAACACCATATATTTT
TRBD2	TRBV7-2	-	TRBJ2-1	CASSHQSGLAGGGDEQFF	TGTGCCAGCAGCCACCAATCGGGACTAGCGGGGGGTGGGGATGAGCAGTTCTTC
-	TRBV6-5	-	TRBJ1-5	CASSYSSASNQPQHF	TGTGCCAGCAGTTACTCGTCAGCGAGCAATCAGCCCCAGCATTTT
TRBD2	TRBV13	once	TRBJ2-1	CASSLGGGIYNEQFF	TGTGCCAGCAGCTTAGGCGGGGGGATCTACAATGAGCAGTTCTTC
TRBD2	TRBV5-3	-	TRBJ2-7	CARSFSGGNSYEQYF	TGTGCCAGAAGCTTCTCGGGGGGGAACTCCTACGAGCAGTACTTC
-	TRBV7-6	-	TRBJ2-3	CASSLAGTSTDTQYF	TGTGCCAGCAGCTTAGCCGGGACTAGCACAGATACGCAGTATTTT
TRBD1	TRBV7-2	-	TRBJ1-5	CASSAGGEASQPQHF	TGTGCCAGCAGCGCAGGGGGCGAGGCAAGTCAGCCCCAGCATTTT
TRBD2	TRBV11-3	-	TRBJ2-1	CASSLGLAGNEQFF	TGTGCCAGCAGCCTAGGACTAGCGGGCAATGAGCAGTTCTTC
-	TRBV29-1	few	TRBJ2-7	CSVDIEYEQYF	TGCAGCGTTGACATAGAGTACGAGCAGTACTTC
TRBD1	TRBV27	-	TRBJ2-2	CASSATGPTGELFF	TGTGCCAGCAGTGCGACAGGGCCCACCGGGGAGCTGTTTTTT
TRBD2	TRBV5-6	-	TRBJ2-2	CASSLPSSGSHTGELFF	TGTGCCAGCAGCTTGCCGTCTAGCGGATCCCACACCGGGGAGCTGTTTTTT
TRBD1	TRBV9	-	TRBJ1-2	CASSVATGRGRISYGYTF	TGTGCCAGCAGCGTAGCTACGGGCAGGGGGCGCATTTCGTATGGCTACACCTTC
TRBD1	TRBV7-2	-	TRBJ2-7	CASSLDGQGVLEQYF	TGTGCCAGCAGCTTAGATGGACAGGGGGTTCTCGAGCAGTACTTC
-	TRBV27	-	TRBJ2-5	CASSFRGPETQYF	TGTGCCAGCAGTTTTAGGGGCCCCGAGACCCAGTACTTC
-	TRBV4-3	-	TRBJ2-5	CASSTGRGYQETQYF	TGCGCCAGCAGCACGGGAAGGGGGTACCAAGAGACCCAGTACTTC
-	TRBV12-5	once	TRBJ2-2	CASGLNGANTGELFF	TGTGCTAGTGGTTTGAACGGAGCGAACACCGGGGAGCTGTTTTTT
-	TRBV4-1	-	TRBJ2-4	CASSQSIGGGAKNIQYF	TGCGCCAGCAGCCAGTCTATTGGAGGCGGGGCCAAAAACATTCAGTACTTC
TRBD1	TRBV6-5	-	TRBJ2-7	CATSRQGDSYEQYF	TGTGCCACCTCCCGACAGGGCGACTCCTACGAGCAGTACTTC
-	TRBV6-1	-	TRBJ2-2	CASTDSPGELFF	TGTGCCAGCACCGATAGCCCCGGGGAGCTGTTTTTT
-	TRBV5-4	-	TRBJ2-1	CASSLQGNSYNEQFF	TGTGCCAGCAGCTTGCAGGGGAACTCCTACAATGAGCAGTTCTTC
TRBD2	TRBV27	-	TRBJ2-2	CASSLSLAGVLAGELFF	TGTGCCAGCAGTTTATCTCTAGCGGGAGTGTTGGCCGGGGAGCTGTTTTTT
-	TRBV13	-	TRBJ1-2	CASSLHRPNYGYTF	TGTGCCAGCAGCTTGCACAGGCCCAACTATGGCTACACCTTC
TRBD2	TRBV2	-	TRBJ2-3	CASSEAFTSRTSGDTDTQYF	TGTGCCAGCAGTGAAGCCTTCACGAGTAGGACTAGCGGGGACACAGATACGCAGTATTTT
TRBD1	TRBV5-4	-	TRBJ2-7	CASSQGAGNYEQYF	TGTGCCAGCAGCCAGGGGGCGGGGAACTACGAGCAGTACTTC
-	TRBV7-8	-	TRBJ2-7	CASSPPGAEQYF	TGTGCCAGCAGTCCCCCAGGGGCCGAGCAGTACTTC
TRBD1	TRBV6-5	-	TRBJ2-2	CASIAGGASTGELFF	TGTGCCAGCATCGCAGGGGGAGCGAGCACCGGGGAGCTGTTTTTT
-	TRBV28	once	TRBJ1-2	CATRGAQNYGYTF	TGTGCCACCCGCGGGGCCCAGAACTATGGCTACACCTTC
-	TRBV12-5	-	TRBJ1-1	CASGGGGAVEAFF	TGTGCTAGTGGTGGAGGGGGGGCTGTTGAAGCTTTCTTT
TRBD2	TRBV4-3	once	TRBJ2-5	CASSQDMERGFQETQYF	TGCGCCAGCAGCCAAGATATGGAGCGGGGGTTCCAAGAGACCCAGTACTTC
-	TRBV30	-	TRBJ1-2	CAWGGEQMTNYGYTF	TGTGCCTGGGGGGGGGAACAGATGACTAACTATGGCTACACCTTC